A single sample is the source of the 17 T cell receptor beta chains below, sequenced in a study of control samples from healthy donors and cancer patients. Produced via immunoSEQ multiplex PCR; TCRdb's table is partial and in-frame only. The table shows 150,000 to 190,000 clones, with roughly 93% occurring only once. Material: blood. Receptor source: a man aged 50-59 years in good health.

The V call is TRBV15, the J call TRBJ2-5; 9 bases map to TRBD2. J gave up 4 bases and V 3 bases, and 9 bases lay outside the gene matches. CDR1 and CDR2 from the germline V gene are LNHNV and YYDKDF (reference sequence). This CDR3 spans 16 amino acids. The CDR3 loop is CATSSKAGGPSETQYF. The CDR3 DNA is TGTGCCACCAGCAGTAAGGCGGGAGGGCCCTCAGAGACCCAGTACTTC. Drawing the rest from reference TRBV15 and TRBJ2-5, the complete variable domain is DAMVIQNPRYQVTQFGKPVTLSCSQTLNHNVMYWYQQKSSQAPKLLFHYYDKDFNNEADTPDNFQSRRPNTSFCFLDIRSPGLGDTAMYLCATSSKAGGPSETQYFGPGTRLLVL.

The rearrangement uses TRBV4-1 and TRBJ2-7; 8 positions agree with TRBD2. The CDR3 contains 15 residues. Per the germline V gene, CDR1 is MGHRA and CDR2 is YSYEKL. The V and J ends lost 4 bases and 3 bases, in that order; junction bases with no gene match: 8. CDR3 sequence (DNA): TGCGCCAGCAGCCCCGCCGGGACTAGGGGCTACGAGCAGTACTTC. It codes for CASSPAGTRGYEQYF.

The chain uses TRBV24-1 and TRBJ1-5; D may be TRBD1 (6 bases). Germline values: CDR1 KGHDR, CDR2 SFDVKD. The length of the CDR3 is 14 residues. Deletions cut 3 bases from V and 9 bases from J, with 14 bases between. The CDR3, as DNA: TGTGCCACCAGTGATCACAGGGTTAAGGGGCCCCAGCATTTT. Residues: CATSDHRVKGPQHF.

In DNA, the CDR3 is TGTGCCACCCAGGGGGCAGACATTCAGTACTTC. It yields the protein CATQGADIQYF. V usage is TRBV18 and J usage is TRBJ2-4; 8 bases agree with TRBD1. CDR1 and CDR2 (germline): KGHSH, LQKENI. V shed 10 bases and J 8 bases; nucleotides not matched to a gene: 4. This CDR3 is 11 amino acids long.

The chain combines TRBV5-8 with TRBJ2-1; D remains unclear. Trimming took 4 bases from V and 4 from J, leaving 9 bases between them. This CDR3 comprises 13 residues. Germline-derived CDR1 and CDR2 are SGHTS and YDEGEE. CDR3 DNA: TGTGCCAGCAGCCTGGACGGTTACAATGAGCAGTTCTTC. The encoded protein is CASSLDGYNEQFF. Full variable domain (missing parts from reference TRBV5-8 and TRBJ2-1): EAGVTQSPTHLIKTRGQQATLRCSPISGHTSVYWYQQALGLGLQFLLWYDEGEERNRGNFPPRFSGRQFPNYSSELNVNALELEDSALYLCASSLDGYNEQFFGPGTRLTVL.

J is TRBJ2-7 and V is TRBV4-1, with 9 bases lining up with TRBD2. The J segment lost 3 bases and the V segment lost 3 bases, leaving 9 bases of the junction unmatched. The CDR3 spans 16 residues. Germline V gene data show CDR1 as MGHRA and CDR2 as YSYEKL. The CDR3 here is CASSHPGSGRYYEQYF. CDR3 sequence (DNA): TGCGCCAGCAGCCATCCGGGGAGCGGGAGGTACTACGAGCAGTACTTC.

This rearrangement joins TRBV15 to TRBJ2-3, with a weak D call TRBD1 (5 bases). CDR1 and CDR2 from the germline V gene are LNHNV and YYDKDF (reference sequence). V lost 6 bases and J lost 0, with 7 bases in between. There are 13 residues in the CDR3. CDR3 protein: CATRGQSTDTQYF. DNA of the CDR3: TGTGCCACCAGGGGGCAGAGCACAGATACGCAGTATTTT.

The chain couples TRBV28 to TRBJ1-5; D is undetermined. Germline loops: CDR1 MDHEN, CDR2 SYDVKM. The CDR3 totals 14 residues. V shed 2 bases and J shed 5 bases, with 10 bases lying between them. The CDR3 DNA follows: TGTGCCAGCAGTTTAGGGCAGGCAGATCAGCCCCAGCATTTT. Residues: CASSLGQADQPQHF.

The rearrangement uses TRBV19 and TRBJ1-1; D gene uncertain. Germline loops: CDR1 LNHDA, CDR2 SQIVND (reference sequence). V was shortened by 4 bases and J by 8 bases, with 11 bases between the two germline ends. There are 12 residues in the CDR3. For the CDR3, the DNA is TGTGCCAGTAGTAAGGAATTTAGAGAAGCTTTCTTT. Encoded protein: CASSKEFREAFF.

The gene calls are TRBV5-5 and TRBJ1-5; the match to TRBD1 covers 7 bases. CDR1 is SGHKS and CDR2 is YYEKEE in the germline V gene (reference sequence). V gave up 4 bases and J gave up 7 bases; unmatched junction bases: 5. This CDR3 is 13 amino acids long. CDR3 DNA sequence: TGTGCCAGCAGCCTCCGGGACAGACAGCCCCAGCATTTT. It translates to CASSLRDRQPQHF.

The genes are TRBV4-1 and TRBJ2-4; weak D call: TRBD1 (5 bases). Germline CDR1 reads MGHRA; CDR2 reads YSYEKL. The CDR3 covers 17 residues. The ends were cut back, 0 bases at V and 0 bases at J, with 12 bases in the middle. CDR3: CASSQDRQNLAKNIQYF. CDR3 in DNA: TGCGCCAGCAGCCAAGATAGACAGAACCTAGCCAAAAACATTCAGTACTTC.

About this clone itself: One junction end disagrees with the germline gene, perhaps due to a read error. The same CDR3 also results from other DNA sequences found in this sample. V gene TRBV5-1 combines with J gene TRBJ1-2; D gene ambiguous. The CDR3 sequence is 14 residues long. Germline CDR1 reads SGHRS; CDR2 reads YFSETQ. The CDR3 DNA follows: TGCGCCAGCAGTTTAGGAGACGCTATGAATGGCTATACCTTC. Translating it yields CASSLGDAMNGYTF.

The genes are TRBV3-1 (or the pseudogene TRBV3-2) and TRBJ2-7; D is uncertain. V was cut by 4 bases and J by 4 bases, with 8 bases left in between. This CDR3 contains 12 residues. CDR1 LGHDT and CDR2 YNNKEL come from the germline V gene (reference sequence). CDR3 region: CASSPDGYEQYF. In DNA form, the CDR3 reads TGTGCCAGCAGCCCGGACGGGTACGAGCAGTACTTC.

This clone was recorded once. CDR3 region: CATSRAILAGEQYF. CDR3 DNA: TGTGCCACCAGCAGAGCGATTCTAGCGGGAGAGCAGTACTTC. V gene TRBV15 combines with J gene TRBJ2-7, with TRBD2 matching over 9 bases. CDR3 size: 14 residues. V lost 1 base to trimming and J lost 7 bases; unmatched junction nucleotides: 5. CDR1 and CDR2 from the germline V gene are LNHNV and YYDKDF (reference sequence).

CDR3 loop: CASIAGTPVSYGYTF. The CDR3 region has the DNA TGTGCCAGCATTGCGGGGACTCCAGTATCGTATGGCTACACCTTC. This chain joins TRBV6-5 and TRBJ1-2, with D possibly matching TRBD1 (5 bases). This CDR3 spans 15 amino acids. V gave up 7 bases and J gave up 5 bases, with 20 bases separating them. Germline V CDR1 and CDR2: MNHEY, SVGAGI.

The chain uses TRBV10-3 and TRBJ1-2; 12 bases align to TRBD1. The CDR3 covers 16 residues. V was pared by 8 bases and J by 0 bases, with 7 bases of the junction left unmatched. The germline CDR1 and CDR2 sequences are ENHRY and SYGVKD. CDR3 bases: TGTGCCATCGAACCGGGACAGGGGGCGGCTAACTATGGCTACACCTTC. Its protein product is CAIEPGQGAANYGYTF.

The V gene is TRBV5-1, the J gene TRBJ2-3; D unresolved. The germline gives CDR1 SGHRS, CDR2 YFSETQ. Trimming pared 4 bases from V and 3 bases from J, leaving 6 bases between. The CDR3 has 12 amino acids. The DNA of the CDR3 is TGCGCCAGCAGCCAAGAAACAGATACGCAGTATTTT. Translated: CASSQETDTQYF.